This T cell receptor beta chain emerged from a study of immune evolution from preneoplasia to lung adenocarcinoma. Study-wide context: HLA loss of heterozygosity: about 7% AIS, approximately 15% MIA, about 35% ADC, none AAH. Regarding the study as a whole: Top clone frequencies peaked in normal lung, apparently declining through invasive adenocarcinoma.

Germline values: CDR1 SEHNR, CDR2 FQNEAQ (reference sequence). This CDR3 has 12 residues. Trimming stripped 3 bases from V and 5 bases from J, with 5 bases between. Sequencing was performed with immunoSEQ multiplex PCR; in TCRdb, only in-frame clones are kept and a portion is missing. The data show more than 5,500 clones, with around four fifths seen just once and about 6.5% held by the top ten. As for this clone: What it binds is not known.

The sequencing input was FFPE minimally invasive lung adenocarcinoma tissue. The rearrangement links TRBV7-9 to TRBJ2-1; D gene uncertain. This sequence was found in a person aged 50-75 years with lung adenocarcinoma. The CDR3 nucleotides are TGTGCCAGCAGCTTTCTGGACAATGAGCAGTTCTTC. It translates to CASSFLDNEQFF.